A single sample gave rise to the 19 T cell receptor beta chains below, sequenced in a study of cytomegalovirus exposure and HLA in healthy donors. Vbeta (60) and Jbeta (13) primers were used in the PCR. Only in-frame clones appear in the TCRdb table, and some are missing; sequencing was by immunoSEQ multiplex PCR. The table has 200,000 or so clones, approximately 81% seen once. Sequencing was done on a sample of PBMCs. Source of these receptors: a human donor in good health.

CDR3 DNA sequence: TGTGCCAGCAGTGATGAATCGGACGGGGGACCGCTCACAGATACGCAGTATTTT. It yields the protein CASSDESDGGPLTDTQYF. The chain couples TRBV2 to TRBJ2-3; weak D call: TRBD2 (6 bases). There are 18 residues in the CDR3. Germline V gene sequence: CDR1 SNHLY, CDR2 FYNNEI. The ends were cut back, 3 bases at V and 2 bases at J, with 21 bases in the middle.

The V call is TRBV9, the J call TRBJ1-5; TRBD1 matches 7 bases. CDR1 is SGDLS, CDR2 YYNGEE, per germline. The CDR3 sequence is 15 residues long. The V gene end was trimmed by 3 bases and the J gene end by 0 bases; junction bases not matched to a gene: 3. The CDR3 loop is CASSGTGYSNQPQHF. CDR3 DNA sequence: TGTGCCAGCAGCGGGACAGGTTATAGCAATCAGCCCCAGCATTTT.

The genes are TRBV9 and TRBJ1-5; 8 bases line up with TRBD1. Germline CDR1 is SGDLS and CDR2 is YYNGEE. This CDR3 spans 15 amino acids. V was clipped by 6 bases and J by 10 bases; unmatched bases: 15. CDR3 coding DNA: TGTGCCAGCACCAGGGGGCCTCGACAGCTGGAACCCCAGCATTTT. Translation: CASTRGPRQLEPQHF. Full variable domain (rest looked up from reference TRBV9 and TRBJ1-5): DSGVTQTPKHLITATGQRVTLRCSPRSGDLSVYWYQQSLDQGLQFLIQYYNGEERAKGNILERFSAQQFPDLHSELNLSSLELGDSALYFCASTRGPRQLEPQHFGDGTRLSIL.

This chain uses TRBV5-1 with TRBJ2-2; 9 bases map to TRBD1. There are 13 residues in the CDR3. V dropped 7 bases and J dropped 7; count of bases not matched to a gene: 5. CDR1 is SGHRS, CDR2 YFSETQ, per germline. CDR3 coding DNA: TGCGCCAGCTTTAAGGGACAGGGCGGGGAGCTGTTTTTT. Translating it yields CASFKGQGGELFF.

Only a few counts were recorded for this clone. The chain employs TRBV5-6 and TRBJ2-5; 10 bases agree with TRBD1. CDR1 SGHDT and CDR2 YYEEEE come from the germline V gene. The CDR3 has 16 residues. The V gene end was trimmed by 4 bases and the J gene end by 1 base; junction bases not matched to a gene: 7. CDR3 protein: CASSVRDRGVQETQYF. The DNA of the CDR3 is TGTGCCAGCAGCGTACGGGACAGGGGAGTCCAAGAGACCCAGTACTTC.

V and J are TRBV6-5 and TRBJ1-2; possibly TRBD1 for D (6 bases). V lost 2 bases and J 4 bases, leaving 11 bases between the germline ends. The CDR3 has 14 amino acids. Germline CDR1 and CDR2: MNHEY and SVGAGI. This chain's CDR3 is CASSYDGQLYGYTF. The CDR3 DNA reads TGTGCCAGCAGTTACGATGGACAGCTCTATGGCTACACCTTC.

The chain uses TRBV27 and TRBJ2-7, with D possibly TRBD2 on 6 matching bases. V dropped 6 bases and J dropped 0 bases, with 12 bases sitting between them. This CDR3 is built from 14 residues. Germline V CDR1 and CDR2: MNHEY, SMNVEV (reference sequence). As DNA, the CDR3 is TGTGCCAGCAGCCGAATCGGGAGCTCCTACGAGCAGTACTTC. Amino acids: CASSRIGSSYEQYF.

This sequence joins TRBV7-9 and TRBJ1-3, with TRBD1 as a possible D gene (6 bases). The CDR3 extends over 16 amino acids. The germline gives CDR1 SEHNR, CDR2 FQNEAQ (reference sequence). The V end lost 6 bases, the J end lost 0 bases, and 15 bases lay between the germline ends. The CDR3 DNA sequence: TGTGCCAGCAGAGGGGGGGGGACCGCCTCTGGAAACACCATATATTTT. Translating gives CASRGGGTASGNTIYF.

Here the CDR3 reads CSVLSRDYYEQYF. The CDR3 bases are TGCAGCGTTCTCTCCCGGGACTACTACGAGCAGTACTTC. The gene calls are TRBV29-1 and TRBJ2-7; 7 bases fit TRBD2. Per the germline V gene, CDR1 is SQVTM and CDR2 is ANQGSEA. This CDR3 is 13 amino acids long. V gave up 5 bases and J gave up 3 bases; unmatched junction bases: 7.

The V call is TRBV28, the J call TRBJ1-5; D perhaps matches TRBD1 (5 bases). Trimming took 8 bases from V and 2 from J, leaving 16 bases between them. Germline-derived CDR1 and CDR2 are MDHEN and SYDVKM. The CDR3 length is 15 residues. CDR3 in amino acids: CASWEGRWGNQPQHF. The CDR3 DNA sequence: TGTGCCAGCTGGGAGGGGCGCTGGGGCAATCAGCCCCAGCATTTT.

The chain carries TRBV6-6 and TRBJ1-1; no reliable D call. The germline V gene has CDR1 MNHNY and CDR2 SVGAGI (reference sequence). Between the trimmed V and J ends, which lost 5 bases and 5 bases, there was a span of 9 bases. This CDR3 region has 12 residues. DNA for the CDR3: TGTGCCAGCAGTAGAAGGGAGACTGAAGCTTTCTTT. It is translated as CASSRRETEAFF.

The V and J genes are TRBV5-4 and TRBJ2-7; D might be TRBD1 (7 bases). Trimming cost V 6 bases and J 0 bases, with 16 bases left between them. This CDR3 has 15 residues. CDR1 and CDR2 (germline): SGHNT, YYREEE (reference sequence). The CDR3 region has the DNA TGTGCCAGCACTGGGGGGACAGAGATCTCCTACGAGCAGTACTTC. Its protein is CASTGGTEISYEQYF.

The chain is built from TRBV7-3 and TRBJ2-1, with TRBD2 matching 10 bases. From germline, CDR1 is SGHTA and CDR2 FQGTGA. V lost 3 bases, J lost 7 bases, and 3 bases stayed unmatched. The CDR3 covers 14 residues. The CDR3 spells CASSLGLARNEQFF. In DNA form, the CDR3 reads TGTGCCAGCAGCTTGGGACTAGCGAGAAATGAGCAGTTCTTC.

The rearrangement links TRBV27 to TRBJ2-2; 7 bases are shared with TRBD1. The CDR3 extends over 16 amino acids. J lost 3 bases, V lost 6 bases, and 10 bases had no gene match. Per germline, CDR1 MNHEY and CDR2 SMNVEV (reference sequence). The CDR3 region has the DNA TGTGCCAGCAGGGCCGTGACAGGGACGGACACCGGGGAGCTGTTTTTT. This codes for CASRAVTGTDTGELFF.

The gene calls are TRBV18 and TRBJ2-2, with D unclear. CDR3 length equals 12 residues. V was trimmed by 3 bases and J by 5 bases, leaving 4 bases between them. From germline, CDR1 is KGHSH and CDR2 LQKENI. This chain's CDR3 is CASSPRTGELFF. The DNA for the CDR3 is TGTGCCAGCTCACCCAGAACCGGGGAGCTGTTTTTT. The variable domain in full, with the rest retrieved from reference TRBV18 and TRBJ2-2, is NAGVMQNPRHLVRRRGQEARLRCSPMKGHSHVYWYRQLPEEGLKFMVYLQKENIIDESGMPKERFSAEFPKEGPSILRIQQVVRGDSAAYFCASSPRTGELFFGEGSRLTVL.

The gene calls are TRBV7-9 and TRBJ2-2; 7 positions agree with TRBD2. Germline CDR1 reads SEHNR; CDR2 reads FQNEAQ (reference sequence). CDR3 size: 17 residues. Losses at the gene ends were 5 bases for V and 1 base for J; bases not matched to a gene: 10. DNA of the CDR3: TGTGCCAGCAGCCCTCGGCAGGGAGGGCAGAACACCGGGGAGCTGTTTTTT. The encoded protein is CASSPRQGGQNTGELFF.

This clone has a single count. The chain employs TRBV11-3 and TRBJ2-7, with D tentatively TRBD1 (6 bases). Trimming removed 1 base from V and 0 bases from J, with 10 bases in between. The CDR3 is 15 amino acids. Germline CDR1 and CDR2: SGHNT and YENEEA. The CDR3 DNA reads as TGTGCCAGCAGCTTAGCGGGGACAAGCTCCTACGAGCAGTACTTC. Translation gives CASSLAGTSSYEQYF.

This chain uses TRBV2 with TRBJ2-7; possible D gene TRBD1, 6 bases. The CDR3 extends over 12 amino acids. Germline lookup yields CDR1 SNHLY and CDR2 FYNNEI. V lost 6 bases and J lost 7, with 13 bases in between. The CDR3 spells CASREQGVEQYF. As DNA, the CDR3 is TGTGCCAGCAGGGAACAGGGTGTGGAGCAGTACTTC.

V and J are TRBV4-1 and TRBJ1-1; 10 bases align to TRBD1. CDR3 size: 15 residues. After removal of 5 bases from V and 4 bases from J, the junction contained 7 bases not matched to a gene. Germline lookup yields CDR1 MGHRA and CDR2 YSYEKL. The chain's CDR3 is CASSFGRTGGTEAFF. CDR3 nucleotides: TGCGCCAGCAGCTTTGGCCGGACAGGGGGCACTGAAGCTTTCTTT.